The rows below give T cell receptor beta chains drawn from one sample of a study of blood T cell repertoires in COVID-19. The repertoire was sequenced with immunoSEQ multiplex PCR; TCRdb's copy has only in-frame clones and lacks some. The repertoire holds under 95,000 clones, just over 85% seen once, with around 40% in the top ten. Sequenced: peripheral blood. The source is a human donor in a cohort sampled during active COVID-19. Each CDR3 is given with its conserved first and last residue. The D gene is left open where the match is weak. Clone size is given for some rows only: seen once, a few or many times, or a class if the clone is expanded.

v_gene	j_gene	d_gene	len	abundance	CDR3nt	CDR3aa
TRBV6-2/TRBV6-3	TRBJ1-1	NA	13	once	TGTGCCAGCAGTTACGCCCGGGGCACTGAAGCTTTCTTT	CASSYARGTEAFF
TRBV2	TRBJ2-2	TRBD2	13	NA	TGTGCCAGCGGGGGGGAGACGACCGGGGAGCTGTTTTTT	CASGGETTGELFF
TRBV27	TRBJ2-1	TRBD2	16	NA	TGTGCCAGCAGTTTGTTCAGCGGGAGGCCCTTGAATGAGCAGTTCTTC	CASSLFSGRPLNEQFF
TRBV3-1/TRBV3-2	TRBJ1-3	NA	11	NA	TGTGCCAGCAGCCAGGGGCAAACCATATATTTT	CASSQGQTIYF
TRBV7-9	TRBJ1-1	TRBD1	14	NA	TGTGCCAGCAGCTTAGAAACAGGGGGCTCTGAAGCTTTCTTT	CASSLETGGSEAFF
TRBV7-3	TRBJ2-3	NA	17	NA	TGTGCCAGCAGCTTAAGTCCACGGGGGACCCGCACAGATACGCAGTATTTT	CASSLSPRGTRTDTQYF
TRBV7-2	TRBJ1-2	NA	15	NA	TGTGCCAGCAGCGCGCGCCGGGGGTCCGACTATGGCTACACCTTC	CASSARRGSDYGYTF
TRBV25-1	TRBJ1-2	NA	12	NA	TGTGCCAGCAGCCAGGGCTACTATGGCTACACCTTC	CASSQGYYGYTF
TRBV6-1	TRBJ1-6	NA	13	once	TGTGCCAGCAGTGAAGGTGGGGGGGTAGCCCTCCACTTT	CASSEGGGVALHF
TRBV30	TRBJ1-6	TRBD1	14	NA	TGTGCCTGGACCAAGACAGGGTTTAATTCACCCCTCCACTTT	CAWTKTGFNSPLHF
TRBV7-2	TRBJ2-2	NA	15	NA	TGTGCCAGCAGCTTAGGTTTATTGAACACCGGGGAGCTGTTTTTT	CASSLGLLNTGELFF
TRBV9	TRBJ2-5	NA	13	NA	TGTGCCAGCAGCGTTGGGGGGGCAGAGACCCAGTACTTC	CASSVGGAETQYF
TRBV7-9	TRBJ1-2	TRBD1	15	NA	TGTGCCAGCAGCGTGTACATGACAGGGGGCGGCGGCTACACCTTC	CASSVYMTGGGGYTF
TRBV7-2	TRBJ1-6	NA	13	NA	TGTGCCAGCAGCTTAAACAGAGATTCACCCCTCCACTTT	CASSLNRDSPLHF
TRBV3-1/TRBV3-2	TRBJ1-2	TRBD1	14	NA	TGTGCCAGCAGAGAGACAGGGCCAGTGGGAGGCTACACCTTC	CASRETGPVGGYTF
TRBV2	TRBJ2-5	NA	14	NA	TGTGCCAGCAGTGGATCTAGCAGCCAAGAGACCCAGTACTTC	CASSGSSSQETQYF
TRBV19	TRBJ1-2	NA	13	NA	TGTGCCAGTCTAAAACAGGGAAACTATGGCTACACCTTC	CASLKQGNYGYTF
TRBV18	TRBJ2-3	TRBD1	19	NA	TGTGCCAGCTCACAGCCGGGACAGGGTTTCGGTGTTTACGGAGATACGCAGTATTTT	CASSQPGQGFGVYGDTQYF
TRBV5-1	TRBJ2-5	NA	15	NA	TGCGCCAGCAGCTTGGGGGGCTTGGGTAAAGAGACCCAGTACTTC	CASSLGGLGKETQYF
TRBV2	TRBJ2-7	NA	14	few	TGTGCCAGCAGTGAGTGGTACAACAACTACGAGCAGTACTTC	CASSEWYNNYEQYF
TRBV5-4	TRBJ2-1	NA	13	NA	TGTGCCAGCAGCTCCCTTGGGGGGAAGGAGCAGTTCTTC	CASSSLGGKEQFF
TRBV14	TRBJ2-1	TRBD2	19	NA	TGTGCCAGCAGCCAAGATAGGGATGGAGGAGCTAGCGGGAGGCCTGAGCAGTTCTTC	CASSQDRDGGASGRPEQFF
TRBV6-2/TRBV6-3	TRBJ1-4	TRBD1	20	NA	TGTGCCAGCAGTTACAATATCGCCGGGACAGGGGGCGCCAGGACCGAAAAACTGTTTTTT	CASSYNIAGTGGARTEKLFF
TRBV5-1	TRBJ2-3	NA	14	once	TGCGCCAGCAGACCTAGGACAGGCACAGATACGCAGTATTTT	CASRPRTGTDTQYF
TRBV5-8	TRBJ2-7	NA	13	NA	TGTGCCAGCAGCACCGACAGACGCTACGAGCAGTACTTC	CASSTDRRYEQYF
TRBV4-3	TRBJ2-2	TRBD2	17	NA	TGCGCCAGCAGCCAAGACCGGGGGAGGCTAGCGGTCGGGGAGCTGTTTTTT	CASSQDRGRLAVGELFF
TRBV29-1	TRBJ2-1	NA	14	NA	TGCAGCGTTGCTCGGGAGAGCTCCTACAATGAGCAGTTCTTC	CSVARESSYNEQFF
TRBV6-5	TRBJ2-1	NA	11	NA	TGTGCCAGCAGCGTCCTAGATGAGCAGTTCTTC	CASSVLDEQFF
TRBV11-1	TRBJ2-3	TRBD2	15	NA	TGTGCCAGCAGCTTAACGACTAGCGGGGGAGATACGCAGTATTTT	CASSLTTSGGDTQYF
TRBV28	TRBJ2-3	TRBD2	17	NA	TGTGCCAGCAGTCCCGGGACTAGCGGGGGTGGACGGGATACGCAGTATTTT	CASSPGTSGGGRDTQYF
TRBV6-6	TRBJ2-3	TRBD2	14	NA	TGTGCCAGCAGTACGGGGGGGGAACCAGATACGCAGTATTTT	CASSTGGEPDTQYF
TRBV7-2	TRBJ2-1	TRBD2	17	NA	TGTGCCAGCAGCTTAGCTCCTAGCGGGATCTCCTACAATGAGCAGTTCTTC	CASSLAPSGISYNEQFF
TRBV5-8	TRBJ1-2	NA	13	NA	TGTGCCAGCAGCTTGGGTGCAGGAAATGGCTACACCTTC	CASSLGAGNGYTF
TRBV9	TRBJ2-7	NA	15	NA	TGTGCCAGCAGCCCCCAGGGTCCTGGGGGGTACGAGCAGTACTTC	CASSPQGPGGYEQYF
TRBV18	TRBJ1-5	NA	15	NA	TGTGCCAGCTCACCAATCACAGGTAGCAATCAGCCCCAGCATTTT	CASSPITGSNQPQHF
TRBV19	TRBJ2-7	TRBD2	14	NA	TGTGCCAGTAGTTCTCGGGGGGAATCCTACGAGCAGTACTTC	CASSSRGESYEQYF
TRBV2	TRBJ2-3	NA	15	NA	TGTGCCAGCAGACCTACAGGGAGCTACACAGATACGCAGTATTTT	CASRPTGSYTDTQYF
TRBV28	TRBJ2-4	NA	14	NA	TGTGCCAGCAGTTTCGGAGGGGACGTGAACATTCAGTACTTC	CASSFGGDVNIQYF
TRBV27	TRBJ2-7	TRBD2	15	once	TGTGCCAGCAGTCGAGGTAGCGGGCCTTCCTACGAGCAGTACTTC	CASSRGSGPSYEQYF
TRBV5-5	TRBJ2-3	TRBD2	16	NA	TGTGCCAGCAGCTCAGGGCCTAGCGGGTGGACAGATACGCAGTATTTT	CASSSGPSGWTDTQYF
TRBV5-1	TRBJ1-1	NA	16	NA	TGCGCCAGCAGCCCCCCGCGGTACGAGATGAACACTGAAGCTTTCTTT	CASSPPRYEMNTEAFF
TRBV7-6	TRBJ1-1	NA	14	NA	TGTGCCAGCAGCTCAGGGAAAATTAACACTGAAGCTTTCTTT	CASSSGKINTEAFF
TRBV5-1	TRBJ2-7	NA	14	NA	TGCGCCAGCAGCTTCCGAACGGAGGACTACGAGCAGTACTTC	CASSFRTEDYEQYF
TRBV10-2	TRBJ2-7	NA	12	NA	TGCGCCAGCAGTGCAGCGGTCTACGAGCAGTACTTC	CASSAAVYEQYF
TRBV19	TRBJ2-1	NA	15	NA	TGTGCCAGTAGTATAATAGAGAGCTCCTACAATGAGCAGTTCTTC	CASSIIESSYNEQFF
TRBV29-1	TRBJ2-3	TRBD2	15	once	TGCAGCGTTGAAGATGGGAGCGGGGGGGCTTATACGCAGTATTTT	CSVEDGSGGAYTQYF
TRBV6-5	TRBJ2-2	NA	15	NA	TGTGCCAGCGCCCGGAACTACAGGGCTACCGGGGAGCTGTTTTTT	CASARNYRATGELFF
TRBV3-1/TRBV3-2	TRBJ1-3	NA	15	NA	TGTGCCAGCAGCCAAGATCTAGGGGGGGAAAACACCATATATTTT	CASSQDLGGENTIYF
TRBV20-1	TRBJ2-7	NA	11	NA	TGCAGTGCTAGCCTCGGGGGCGAGCAGTACTTC	CSASLGGEQYF
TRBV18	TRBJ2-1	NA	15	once	TGTGCCAGCTCACCATTGGACAGTACCTACAATGAGCAGTTCTTC	CASSPLDSTYNEQFF
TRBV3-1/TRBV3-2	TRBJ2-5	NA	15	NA	TGTGCCAGCAGCCAAGGAGCCAGGGATCAAGAGACCCAGTACTTC	CASSQGARDQETQYF
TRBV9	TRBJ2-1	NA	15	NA	TGTGCCAGCAGCCCGACCGGGGGTGTTGTGAATGAGCAGTTCTTC	CASSPTGGVVNEQFF
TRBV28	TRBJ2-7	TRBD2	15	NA	TGTGCCAGCACCTTGGGGCTAGCGGGAATTCAAGAGCAGTACTTC	CASTLGLAGIQEQYF
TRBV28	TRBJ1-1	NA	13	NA	TGTGCCAGCATCAGAGGGGGGGACACTGAAGCTTTCTTT	CASIRGGDTEAFF
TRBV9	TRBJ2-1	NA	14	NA	TGTGCCAGCAGCGTACTAAGCTCCTACAATGAGCAGTTCTTC	CASSVLSSYNEQFF
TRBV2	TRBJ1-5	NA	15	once	TGTGCCAGCAGTGCACAGGCCCTTAGCAATCAGCCCCAGCATTTT	CASSAQALSNQPQHF
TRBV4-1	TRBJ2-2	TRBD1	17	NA	TGCGCCAGCAGCCAAGGAATCTTCGCAGGGGGCACCGGGGAGCTGTTTTTT	CASSQGIFAGGTGELFF
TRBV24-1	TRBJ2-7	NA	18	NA	TGTGCCACCTCTGGAGCCGGGACACCTGGGACCAATAACTACGAGCAGTACTTC	CATSGAGTPGTNNYEQYF